Given below is one T cell receptor beta chain in context. The sample originates from a study of glioma-infiltrating T cells after dendritic cell vaccination. Germline V CDR1 and CDR2: SGHDN, FVKESK. The CDR3 is 13 residues long. Between the trimmed V and J ends, which lost 1 base and 7 bases, there was a span of 10 bases. Profiling relied on immunoSEQ multiplex PCR, and the TCRdb table lists in-frame clones only, not all of them. The sample yields around 96,000 clones, around three quarters seen once. Source: blood, taken before dendritic cell vaccination. This chain joins TRBV14 and TRBJ1-2, with D hard to call. This clonotype was obtained from a human donor with glioblastoma. CDR3 loop: CASSQVRVGGYTF. CDR3 DNA: TGTGCCAGCAGCCAAGTGAGAGTCGGTGGCTACACCTTC.